The text below deals with one TCR beta chain. CDR1 and CDR2 (germline): DFQATT, SNEGSKA (reference sequence). The V segment lost 3 bases and the J segment 7 bases; nucleotides outside the gene matches: 8. This CDR3 is built from 15 residues. A single record per CDR3 protein comes from TCRdb applying MiXCR to the RT-PCR reads. The table has over 800,000 distinct CDR3 sequences, 21% seen once. These data belong to a study of response to subunit inactivated influenza vaccine. Here the sequenced sample was PBMCs from blood, taken more than 4 days after vaccination. The V and J genes are TRBV20-1 and TRBJ2-1; 11 bases are a match to TRBD2. The clonotype was recovered from a man aged 45-65 years who received an inactivated influenza vaccine. The CDR3 is CSARPGLAAKNEQFF. The DNA for the CDR3 is TGCAGTGCTAGGCCGGGACTAGCGGCGAAAAATGAGCAGTTCTTC.